This TCR beta chain appears in the sequencing data of a study of beta chain features in type 1 diabetes. Findings and caveats of the study: A moderate, significant TCRB CDR3 shortening appeared in type 1 diabetes across four CD4+ subsets.

About this clone: Its specificity is unknown.

The authors reverse transcribed all of the isolated RNA, so sequencing captured expressed TCRB transcripts. Sequenced naive, central memory and regulatory T cell samples produced an average of about 3.6 million reads. Here immunoSEQ multiplex PCR was the method, and the copy in TCRdb shows in-frame clones only, minus some. The sample consists of hundreds of thousands of clones, 11% to 15% of them appearing once. The CDR3 runs 15 residues. V lost 4 bases to trimming and J lost 8 bases, with 18 bases between them. The V gene's germline CDR1 is KGHSH and CDR2 LQKENI. This TCR derives from a man aged 18 to 29 with type 1 diabetes. Material: naive CD4+ T cells from blood. V is TRBV18 and J is TRBJ2-1; maybe TRBD1 (6 bases). In DNA, the CDR3 is TGTGCCAGCTCACGAACCCCAGGGGTTAGCGATGAGCAGTTCTTC. It encodes CASSRTPGVSDEQFF.